The T cell receptor (beta chain) described here comes from a study of shared clonotypes between healthy human individuals. Method: immunoSEQ multiplex PCR; TCRdb's copy keeps in-frame clones and lacks some. There are around 2,000,000 clones in the sample; about 95% occur only once, and 1.2% lies in the top ten. CD45RO negativity and positive selection for CCR7 defined naive CD8 cells, a population that excluded terminally differentiated effector memory CD45RA+ cells. V lost 0 bases and J 2 bases, leaving 7 bases between the germline ends. CDR1 and CDR2 from the germline V gene are MGHRA and YSYEKL. The CDR3 is made up of 14 amino acids.

The chain employs TRBV4-1 and TRBJ2-5, with D unresolved. Specimen: naive CD8+ T cells sorted from blood. This clonotype originated in a man in his late teens or twenties in good health. Here the CDR3 reads CASSQEAQQETQYF. The CDR3 nucleotides are TGCGCCAGCAGCCAAGAGGCTCAACAAGAGACCCAGTACTTC.